A selection of T cell receptor beta chains follows, all from one sample in a study of post-analysis software for immune sequencing data. In TCRdb, the PCR reads were re-called with MiXCR into one record per CDR3 protein. The sample yields 450,000 to 650,000 distinct CDR3 sequences, roughly two fifths seen once. Sequencing was performed on blood. Receptors were obtained from a girl between 10 and 17 years old with multiple sclerosis. The CDR3 runs from the conserved cysteine through the conserved F or W. Each record gives: V gene, J gene, D gene, clone size, CDR3 DNA, CDR3 protein. The D gene is left open where the match is weak. Expanded clones are given a class, and other clones once, few, many or no size at all.

v_call: TRBV6-6; j_call: TRBJ1-2; d_call: NA; clone_size: NA; cdr3_nt: TGTGCCAGCTTCGTGGCGGAAAACTATGGCTACACCTTC; cdr3_aa: CASFVAENYGYTF
v_call: TRBV20-1; j_call: TRBJ2-7; d_call: NA; clone_size: NA; cdr3_nt: TGCAGTGCCCGAGACATCGACGGCGCCTACGAGCAGTACTTC; cdr3_aa: CSARDIDGAYEQYF
v_call: TRBV11-2; j_call: TRBJ2-3; d_call: NA; clone_size: NA; cdr3_nt: TGTGCCAGCAGCTTAGAATTGGGGGCTAGCACAGATACGCAGTATTTT; cdr3_aa: CASSLELGASTDTQYF
v_call: TRBV20-1; j_call: TRBJ2-5; d_call: NA; clone_size: few; cdr3_nt: TGCAGTGCTAGTGAGGGGAGTAAGGAGACCCAGTACTTC; cdr3_aa: CSASEGSKETQYF
v_call: TRBV7-2; j_call: TRBJ2-5; d_call: NA; clone_size: few; cdr3_nt: TGTGCCAGCAGCCATCCCCCAGGGGCTCAAGAGACCCAGTACTTC; cdr3_aa: CASSHPPGAQETQYF
v_call: TRBV7-2; j_call: TRBJ2-3; d_call: NA; clone_size: NA; cdr3_nt: TGTGCCAGCAGCTTAGATCCAGGGCTAGATACGCAGTATTTT; cdr3_aa: CASSLDPGLDTQYF
v_call: TRBV7-6; j_call: TRBJ2-7; d_call: NA; clone_size: NA; cdr3_nt: TGTGCCAGCAGCTTAGAAACCTTACACGAGCAGTACTTC; cdr3_aa: CASSLETLHEQYF
v_call: TRBV19; j_call: TRBJ1-5; d_call: TRBD1; clone_size: NA; cdr3_nt: TGTGCCAGTGTTAAGGGGACAGCTCAGCCCCAGCATTTT; cdr3_aa: CASVKGTAQPQHF
v_call: TRBV7-2; j_call: TRBJ2-3; d_call: NA; clone_size: NA; cdr3_nt: TGTGCCAGCAGCTCATCGACGGGGGCAGATACGCAGTATTTT; cdr3_aa: CASSSSTGADTQYF
v_call: TRBV7-9; j_call: TRBJ2-7; d_call: TRBD2; clone_size: NA; cdr3_nt: TGTGCCAGCAGCCGCCAAACTAGCGCTTACGAGCAGTACTTC; cdr3_aa: CASSRQTSAYEQYF
v_call: TRBV29-1; j_call: TRBJ2-7; d_call: NA; clone_size: few; cdr3_nt: TGCAGCGTTGAAGAAACGGGCGAGCAGTACTTC; cdr3_aa: CSVEETGEQYF
v_call: TRBV6-1; j_call: TRBJ2-7; d_call: TRBD1; clone_size: NA; cdr3_nt: TGTGCCAGCAGTGAGAGGACAGGGAATGAGCAGTACTTC; cdr3_aa: CASSERTGNEQYF
v_call: TRBV20-1; j_call: TRBJ2-7; d_call: TRBD2; clone_size: few; cdr3_nt: TGCAGTGCTAAGTATAGCGGGGCCTCCTACGAGCAGTACTTC; cdr3_aa: CSAKYSGASYEQYF
v_call: TRBV7-2; j_call: TRBJ2-4; d_call: NA; clone_size: NA; cdr3_nt: TGTGCCAGCAGCTTAAAATATAGGGGCGATGGTAAAAACATTCAGTACTTC; cdr3_aa: CASSLKYRGDGKNIQYF
v_call: TRBV4-1; j_call: TRBJ2-3; d_call: NA; clone_size: few; cdr3_nt: TGCGCCAGCAAGAAAGGATTCACAGATACGCAGTATTTT; cdr3_aa: CASKKGFTDTQYF
v_call: TRBV13; j_call: TRBJ1-1; d_call: TRBD1; clone_size: NA; cdr3_nt: TGTGCCAGCAGCGGAGACAGGGTTGGAGCTTTCTTT; cdr3_aa: CASSGDRVGAFF
v_call: TRBV5-6; j_call: TRBJ2-3; d_call: TRBD2; clone_size: NA; cdr3_nt: TGTGCCAGCAGCTCCCTCGGACTAGCAGGCACAGATACGCAGTATTTT; cdr3_aa: CASSSLGLAGTDTQYF
v_call: TRBV11-1; j_call: TRBJ2-7; d_call: NA; clone_size: NA; cdr3_nt: TGTACCAGCAGATCGGACCTATACGAGCAGTACTTC; cdr3_aa: CTSRSDLYEQYF
v_call: TRBV10-2; j_call: TRBJ2-7; d_call: TRBD2; clone_size: few; cdr3_nt: TGCGCCAGCAGAGCGGGAGTATCCGAGCAGTACTTC; cdr3_aa: CASRAGVSEQYF
v_call: TRBV3-1; j_call: TRBJ2-1; d_call: TRBD2; clone_size: NA; cdr3_nt: TGTGCCAGCAGCCAAGCCCTAGCGGGAGAGTGGAATGAGCAGTTCTTC; cdr3_aa: CASSQALAGEWNEQFF
v_call: TRBV7-2; j_call: TRBJ2-7; d_call: TRBD2; clone_size: NA; cdr3_nt: TGTGTCAGCAGCCCCGCTAGCGGGGGCTACGAGCAGTACTTC; cdr3_aa: CVSSPASGGYEQYF
v_call: TRBV12-3/TRBV12-4; j_call: TRBJ2-5; d_call: NA; clone_size: few; cdr3_nt: TGTGCCAGCAGTTTATTCCGGGGTGGGGAGACCCAGTACTTC; cdr3_aa: CASSLFRGGETQYF
v_call: TRBV10-3; j_call: TRBJ2-1; d_call: NA; clone_size: once; cdr3_nt: TGTGCCATCAGGATAGGATACGAGCAGTTCTTC; cdr3_aa: CAIRIGYEQFF
v_call: TRBV3-1; j_call: TRBJ2-7; d_call: NA; clone_size: few; cdr3_nt: TGTGCCAGCAGAGCCGGGACCAGCGGCTACGAGCAGTACTTC; cdr3_aa: CASRAGTSGYEQYF
v_call: TRBV28; j_call: TRBJ1-2; d_call: NA; clone_size: few; cdr3_nt: TGTGCCAGCAGTTTAAGGTCATCCAGGGGATATGGCTACACCTTC; cdr3_aa: CASSLRSSRGYGYTF
v_call: TRBV27; j_call: TRBJ2-1; d_call: TRBD2; clone_size: NA; cdr3_nt: TGTGCCAGCACCACTCAAGTTCGCCAGCGGGAGTCGCATGAGCAGTTCTTC; cdr3_aa: CASTTQVRQRESHEQFF
v_call: TRBV4-1; j_call: TRBJ2-1; d_call: NA; clone_size: NA; cdr3_nt: TGCGCCAGCAGCCAAGATTCAGAGCGCATCTCCTACAATGAGCAGTTCTTC; cdr3_aa: CASSQDSERISYNEQFF
v_call: TRBV5-1; j_call: TRBJ2-5; d_call: NA; clone_size: NA; cdr3_nt: TGCGCCAGCAGCTTGATGGTACAAGAGACCCAGTACTTC; cdr3_aa: CASSLMVQETQYF
v_call: TRBV12-3/TRBV12-4; j_call: TRBJ1-1; d_call: TRBD1; clone_size: few; cdr3_nt: TGTGCCAGCAGTGAACAGGGGGTGGTTACTGAAGCTTTCTTT; cdr3_aa: CASSEQGVVTEAFF
v_call: TRBV6-6; j_call: TRBJ2-3; d_call: NA; clone_size: NA; cdr3_nt: TGTGCCAGCTCGTTCCCGGGGACCGAACGAGATACGCAGTATTTT; cdr3_aa: CASSFPGTERDTQYF
v_call: TRBV3-1; j_call: TRBJ1-2; d_call: TRBD1; clone_size: NA; cdr3_nt: TGTGCCAGCAGCCAAGATCCCTTCGGGACAGGGTTGTTGCCTAACTATGGCTACACCTTC; cdr3_aa: CASSQDPFGTGLLPNYGYTF
v_call: TRBV4-1; j_call: TRBJ2-4; d_call: TRBD1; clone_size: NA; cdr3_nt: TGCGCCAGCAGCCCGGGTCCCGGGACAGGGAATAGTGACATTCAGTACTTC; cdr3_aa: CASSPGPGTGNSDIQYF
v_call: TRBV2; j_call: TRBJ2-7; d_call: TRBD2; clone_size: once; cdr3_nt: TGTGCCAGCAGTGAGGCTAGCGGGAGGAGACCCTACGAGCAGTACTTC; cdr3_aa: CASSEASGRRPYEQYF
v_call: TRBV12-3/TRBV12-4; j_call: TRBJ2-3; d_call: NA; clone_size: many; cdr3_nt: TGTGCCAGCAGACCTAGCACAGATACGCAGTATTTT; cdr3_aa: CASRPSTDTQYF
v_call: TRBV29-1; j_call: TRBJ2-1; d_call: TRBD2; clone_size: few; cdr3_nt: TGCAGCGTTTCTCGCGACGGACTAGGTAACAATGAGCAGTTCTTC; cdr3_aa: CSVSRDGLGNNEQFF
v_call: TRBV29-1; j_call: TRBJ1-2; d_call: NA; clone_size: NA; cdr3_nt: TGCAGCGTTGCCGGGCTCTATGGCTACACCTTC; cdr3_aa: CSVAGLYGYTF
v_call: TRBV5-1; j_call: TRBJ2-2; d_call: TRBD2; clone_size: NA; cdr3_nt: TGCGCCAGCAGCCCTCCAGGCAACCGGGGGGCCGGGGAGCTGTTTTTT; cdr3_aa: CASSPPGNRGAGELFF
v_call: TRBV27; j_call: TRBJ2-7; d_call: NA; clone_size: NA; cdr3_nt: TGTGCCAGCAGTTTATATTACAGAAATGGAGAGCAGTACTTC; cdr3_aa: CASSLYYRNGEQYF
v_call: TRBV28; j_call: TRBJ2-7; d_call: TRBD2; clone_size: NA; cdr3_nt: TGTGCCAGCAGAGTCGGGACTAGCGGCTACGAGCAGTACTTC; cdr3_aa: CASRVGTSGYEQYF
v_call: TRBV29-1; j_call: TRBJ1-1; d_call: NA; clone_size: NA; cdr3_nt: TGCAGCGTTGTTCCCTCCGACACTGAAGCTTTCTTT; cdr3_aa: CSVVPSDTEAFF
v_call: TRBV6-6; j_call: TRBJ2-5; d_call: TRBD2; clone_size: NA; cdr3_nt: TGTGCCAGCAGTCCCCCGGGGGGGCGCAGGGAGCAGTACTTC; cdr3_aa: CASSPPGGRREQYF
v_call: TRBV3-1; j_call: TRBJ2-7; d_call: NA; clone_size: NA; cdr3_nt: TGTGCCAGCAGCCGGAGGGGCTCCTACGAGCAGTACTTC; cdr3_aa: CASSRRGSYEQYF
v_call: TRBV10-3; j_call: TRBJ2-7; d_call: NA; clone_size: few; cdr3_nt: TGTGCCGGGGGAGGTTCTTACGAGCAGTACTTC; cdr3_aa: CAGGGSYEQYF
v_call: TRBV5-1; j_call: TRBJ2-6; d_call: TRBD2; clone_size: NA; cdr3_nt: TGCGCCAGCAGCCCTCGACTAGCGGGGGTCGCCGTCTCTGGGGCCAACGTCCTGACTTTC; cdr3_aa: CASSPRLAGVAVSGANVLTF
v_call: TRBV7-3; j_call: TRBJ2-5; d_call: NA; clone_size: few; cdr3_nt: TGTGCCAGCAGCTTAAACCCCAGAGAGCAGTACTTC; cdr3_aa: CASSLNPREQYF
v_call: TRBV7-8; j_call: TRBJ2-5; d_call: TRBD2; clone_size: NA; cdr3_nt: TGTGCCAGCAGCCCAGCCTCTAGCGGGAGCCTGGGGGAGCAGTACTTC; cdr3_aa: CASSPASSGSLGEQYF
v_call: TRBV3-1; j_call: TRBJ2-1; d_call: NA; clone_size: NA; cdr3_nt: TGTGCCAGCAGCCAAGTGAGACAGTCCTACAATGAGCAGTTCTTC; cdr3_aa: CASSQVRQSYNEQFF
v_call: TRBV20-1; j_call: TRBJ1-2; d_call: NA; clone_size: few; cdr3_nt: TGCAGTGCCAGGCAGGCCTATGGCTACACCTTC; cdr3_aa: CSARQAYGYTF
v_call: TRBV29-1; j_call: TRBJ2-7; d_call: NA; clone_size: NA; cdr3_nt: TGCAGCGTTGGGCAAGGGCTGCCCTACGAGCAGTACTTC; cdr3_aa: CSVGQGLPYEQYF
v_call: TRBV7-9; j_call: TRBJ2-5; d_call: TRBD2; clone_size: NA; cdr3_nt: TGTGCCAGCAGCTTAGTGCCTAGCGGGGTAGGTAATGAGCAGTACTTC; cdr3_aa: CASSLVPSGVGNEQYF
v_call: TRBV6-5; j_call: TRBJ2-7; d_call: NA; clone_size: NA; cdr3_nt: TGTGCCAGCAGTTACTGGCGGCTGGGGTACGAGCAGTACTTC; cdr3_aa: CASSYWRLGYEQYF
v_call: TRBV12-3/TRBV12-4; j_call: TRBJ2-5; d_call: NA; clone_size: few; cdr3_nt: TGTGCCAGCAGTCAGGCACGGGCCCAGGGGGAGACCCAGTACTTC; cdr3_aa: CASSQARAQGETQYF
v_call: TRBV7-2; j_call: TRBJ2-1; d_call: TRBD2; clone_size: NA; cdr3_nt: TGTGCCAGCAGCTTATGGACTAGCGGGGGGAACAATGAGCAGTTCTTC; cdr3_aa: CASSLWTSGGNNEQFF
v_call: TRBV5-5; j_call: TRBJ2-3; d_call: TRBD2; clone_size: NA; cdr3_nt: TGTGCCAGCAGCTCGGGACTATCACACACAGATACGCAGTATTTT; cdr3_aa: CASSSGLSHTDTQYF
v_call: TRBV2; j_call: TRBJ2-3; d_call: NA; clone_size: few; cdr3_nt: TGTGCCAGCAATCTAGGAGCAGTTACAGATACGCAGTATTTT; cdr3_aa: CASNLGAVTDTQYF
v_call: TRBV5-5; j_call: TRBJ2-1; d_call: NA; clone_size: NA; cdr3_nt: TGTGCCAGCAGCCCAGAACCAGGGGCCTATGAGCAGTTCTTC; cdr3_aa: CASSPEPGAYEQFF
v_call: TRBV27; j_call: TRBJ2-7; d_call: NA; clone_size: NA; cdr3_nt: TGTGCCACCTCCCGGGGTGGGAGGACAACGATCTACGAGCAGTACTTC; cdr3_aa: CATSRGGRTTIYEQYF
v_call: TRBV11-2; j_call: TRBJ2-3; d_call: TRBD1; clone_size: NA; cdr3_nt: TGTGCCAGCAGCTTAGTCCTCGGCCAGGGGGCGAAGACCGATACGCAGTATTTT; cdr3_aa: CASSLVLGQGAKTDTQYF
v_call: TRBV29-1; j_call: TRBJ1-4; d_call: NA; clone_size: once; cdr3_nt: TGCAGCGTAGGGCCTGTGACGGGTGAAAAACTGTTTTTT; cdr3_aa: CSVGPVTGEKLFF